The next 17 T cell receptor beta chains were all read from a single sample in a study of T cell repertoires in cytomegalovirus infection (dated by TCRdb to the late 2010s). The listed sequencing device is Illumina HiSeq 1500. TCRdb's own reprocessing of the public reads used fastp at Q25 and MiXCR and kept productive beta chains. CDR3 protein duplicates are merged, each entry listing the most common genes and DNA. For this sample there are a few hundred thousand distinct CDR3 sequences; under 35% appear just once. Together, the top ten hold roughly 20% of the sample. The antigens of these receptors remain unknown. Read against the paper, the sample's treatment or condition label means: in vitro stimulation with specific CMV peptide epitopes to enrich CMV-specific T cells. Source: cultured PBMCs, taken from culture after CMV antigen stimulation. These receptors were collected from a human donor in good health (CMV status not recorded). Some clones in this sample may be carry-over from other donors' samples.

In this sample, this clonotype turned up a few times. This chain links TRBV6-1 with TRBJ1-3; TRBD1 matches at 7 bases. Germline lookup yields CDR1 MNHNS and CDR2 SASEGT. The CDR3 is 13 amino acids. V gave up 9 bases and J gave up 2 bases; unmatched junction bases: 4. CDR3 sequence: CASRQGTGNTIYF. The DNA for the CDR3 is TGTGCCAGTCGACAGGGAACTGGAAACACCATATATTTT.

This CDR3 reads CASSLDRGRYEQFF. The CDR3 region has the DNA TGTGCCAGCAGTTTAGACAGGGGTCGATATGAGCAGTTCTTC. The chain combines TRBV6-6 with TRBJ2-1, with 8 bases aligning to TRBD1. With V trimmed by 4 bases and J by 8 bases, 7 bases remained unmatched. The CDR3 runs to 14 residues. CDR1 and CDR2 from the germline V gene are MNHNY and SVGAGI (reference sequence).

V is TRBV18 and J is TRBJ2-1; D is ambiguous. The CDR3 extends over 13 amino acids. The V end was cut by 0 bases, the J end by 8 bases, with 8 bases between. Germline values: CDR1 KGHSH, CDR2 LQKENI. The CDR3 spells CASSPPMSHEQFF. The CDR3 bases are TGTGCCAGCTCACCACCGATGTCCCATGAGCAGTTCTTC.

This clonotype occurred many times. The chain recombines TRBV12-3 or TRBV12-4 with TRBJ2-5; D possibly corresponds to TRBD1 (5 bases). The CDR3 extends over 14 amino acids. Trimming cost V 9 bases and J 5 bases, with 19 bases left between them. The CDR3 spells CASSGSGRAETQYF. DNA for the CDR3: TGTGCCAGTTCTGGTTCCGGCAGGGCGGAGACCCAGTACTTC.

This clonotype occurred many times. The chain employs TRBV7-8 and TRBJ1-3; D is unclear. This CDR3 is built from 15 residues. Per the germline V gene, CDR1 is SGHVS and CDR2 is FQNEAQ. The V end was cut by 4 bases, the J end by 2 bases, with 12 bases between. This chain's CDR3 is CASSSAGPTGNTIYF. The CDR3 coding sequence is TGTGCCAGCAGCTCGGCAGGACCAACTGGAAACACCATATATTTT.

This clonotype appeared once. The rearrangement uses TRBV6-5 and TRBJ2-1, with TRBD2 identical over 10 bases. With 6 bases clipped from V and 7 bases from J, the junction kept 9 bases outside the gene matches. Looked up from germline, CDR1 is MNHEY and CDR2 is SVGAGI. The CDR3 totals 15 residues. The CDR3 reads CASREPSGRSNEQFF. The CDR3 DNA follows: TGTGCCAGCAGGGAACCTAGCGGGAGAAGTAATGAGCAGTTCTTC.

The chain carries TRBV4-1 and TRBJ1-1; a possible D gene is TRBD1 (5 bases). The CDR3 consists of 14 residues. CDR1 and CDR2 from the germline V gene are MGHRA and YSYEKL. Trimming cost V 5 bases and J 0 bases, with 10 bases left between them. The CDR3 region is CASSKTELNTEAFF. CDR3 coding DNA: TGCGCCAGCAGCAAGACAGAATTGAACACTGAAGCTTTCTTT.

The chain has TRBV15 and TRBJ2-1; D is ambiguous. Trimming took off 11 bases at V and 2 bases at J, with 13 bases between the two ends. Germline V gene sequence: CDR1 LNHNV, CDR2 YYDKDF (reference sequence). CDR3 size: 13 residues. The CDR3 sequence is CASAPSPYNEQFF. In DNA, the CDR3 is TGTGCCTCCGCCCCATCCCCCTACAATGAGCAGTTCTTC.

The chain combines TRBV24-1 with TRBJ1-1; TRBD1 might be the D (5 bases). Germline loops: CDR1 KGHDR, CDR2 SFDVKD. The CDR3 runs to 14 residues. Trimming left V 0 bases short and J 5 bases short, with 9 bases between. The CDR3: CATSDLRQGTEAFF. Here the CDR3 DNA reads TGTGCCACCAGTGATTTGCGTCAGGGAACTGAAGCTTTCTTT.

This chain joins TRBV7-3 and TRBJ2-2, with unresolved D. Per the germline V gene, CDR1 is SGHTA and CDR2 is FQGTGA. CDR3 length: 14 residues. V was cut by 5 bases and J by 8 bases, with 15 bases left in between. The CDR3 protein is CASSPDPAGGELFF. CDR3 nucleotide sequence: TGTGCCAGCAGCCCAGACCCGGCTGGGGGGGAGCTGTTTTTT.

In this sample, this clonotype turned up many times. The chain links TRBV18 to TRBJ2-2; a weak D match, TRBD1 (6 bases). The CDR3 consists of 14 residues. Germline-derived CDR1 and CDR2 are KGHSH and LQKENI. V lost 4 bases and J 5 bases, leaving 11 bases between the germline ends. The CDR3 sequence: CASSLLQGTGELFF. The CDR3 nucleotides read TGTGCCAGCTCACTACTACAGGGAACCGGGGAGCTGTTTTTT.

The chain couples TRBV30 to TRBJ2-7, with TRBD2 identical over 10 bases. The CDR3 extends over 14 amino acids. V dropped 3 bases and J dropped 3; count of bases not matched to a gene: 5. CDR1 GTSNPN and CDR2 SVGIG come from the germline V gene (reference sequence). Here the CDR3 reads CAWRQREGSYEQYF. CDR3 DNA sequence: TGTGCCTGGAGGCAGCGGGAGGGTAGCTACGAGCAGTACTTC.

In its sample, this clonotype was seen a few times. This rearrangement joins TRBV12-3 or TRBV12-4 to TRBJ1-3; TRBD1 agrees at 7 bases. V lost 6 bases and J lost 8; bases outside the gene matches: 10. CDR3 length: 14 amino acids. The chain's CDR3 is CASRNTGVKDTIYF. CDR3 nucleotides: TGTGCCAGCAGGAACACAGGGGTCAAAGACACCATATATTTT.

This clonotype has just one count. This chain links TRBV12-3 or TRBV12-4 with TRBJ1-2; no clear D gene. V was trimmed by 6 bases and J by 5 bases, leaving 13 bases between them. The CDR3 runs to 13 residues. The CDR3 DNA follows: TGTGCCAGCAGAGGGTATTTGGGATATGGCTACACCTTC. It encodes CASRGYLGYGYTF.

This clonotype was recorded many times. V usage is TRBV7-2 and J usage is TRBJ2-7, with D perhaps TRBD1 (5 bases). Germline V gives CDR1 SGHTA, CDR2 FQGNSA. V was clipped by 1 base and J by 2 bases, with 9 bases between them. This CDR3 spans 14 amino acids. The CDR3: CASSLGEGAYEQYF. CDR3 DNA sequence: TGTGCCAGCAGCTTAGGGGAAGGGGCCTACGAGCAGTACTTC.

This clonotype showed up just a few times. This chain connects TRBV7-3 to TRBJ2-7; 10 bases agree with TRBD1. Losses at the gene ends were 5 bases for V and 6 bases for J; bases not matched to a gene: 10. Looked up from germline, CDR1 is SGHTA and CDR2 is FQGTGA. The CDR3 is 15 amino acids. The CDR3 is CASSPTGGKRGEQYF. In DNA, the CDR3 is TGTGCCAGCAGCCCGACAGGGGGCAAAAGGGGCGAGCAGTACTTC.

The chain combines TRBV5-6 with TRBJ1-2; 8 bases align to TRBD1. Germline assignment: CDR1 SGHDT and CDR2 YYEEEE. The J segment lost 2 bases and the V segment lost 3 bases, leaving 3 bases of the junction unmatched. The CDR3 is made up of 14 amino acids. This chain's CDR3 is CASSWTGPNYGYTF. The CDR3 coding sequence is TGTGCCAGCAGCTGGACAGGGCCCAACTATGGCTACACCTTC.